One sample yielded the 17 T cell receptor beta chains listed below, sequenced in a study of OX40 agonist ivuxolimab in advanced cancers. The data were produced by immunoSEQ multiplex PCR, yet TCRdb's version contains in-frame clones alone and is incomplete. In the table there are around 58,000 clones, 86% of which are singletons. The input for sequencing was CD4+ or CD8+ T cells sorted from blood, taken in a trial of the OX40 agonist ivuxolimab. These receptors all stem from an adult with an advanced solid tumor such as melanoma, head and neck, liver or kidney cancer.

On this clone: A much larger clone differs by one base, so this may be a read error. Here the CDR3 omits its conserved ending phenylalanine or tryptophan, so a read error is the likely source. The rearrangement links TRBV7-6 to TRBJ1-2; TRBD1 matches at 10 bases. Germline CDR1 is SGHVS and CDR2 is FNYEAQ. The CDR3 has 14 residues. V trimming: 4 bases; J trimming: 5 bases; junction bases outside the gene matches: 4. CDR3 DNA sequence: TGTGCCAGCAGCTCGGGACAGGGGATTTATGGCTACACCCTC. It translates to CASSSGQGIYGYTL.

The chain combines TRBV7-9 with TRBJ1-2; D unresolved. Trimming stripped 4 bases from V and 10 bases from J, with 19 bases between. Germline CDR1 and CDR2: SEHNR and FQNEAQ (reference sequence). The CDR3 extends over 14 amino acids. The CDR3 protein is CASSSPLSEELYTF. Here the CDR3 DNA reads TGTGCCAGCAGCTCCCCCCTGTCTGAGGAGCTCTACACCTTC.

The J gene is TRBJ1-4, the V gene TRBV27; the D is unclear. Trimming removed 5 bases at V and 0 bases at J, with 10 bases between. CDR1 and CDR2 (germline): MNHEY, SMNVEV (reference sequence). The CDR3 is made up of 15 amino acids. The CDR3 protein is CASSPEGATNEKLFF. The CDR3 nucleotides are TGTGCCAGCAGTCCCGAGGGAGCAACTAATGAAAAACTGTTTTTT.

The chain uses TRBV9 and TRBJ1-2; weak D call: TRBD1 (6 bases). Germline assignment: CDR1 SGDLS and CDR2 YYNGEE. The V gene lost 2 bases and the J gene lost 6 bases, with 14 bases spanning the gap. This CDR3 comprises 14 residues. CDR3: CASSVEGGFDGYTF. The CDR3 coding sequence is TGTGCCAGCAGCGTCGAGGGGGGATTTGATGGCTACACCTTC.

As concerns this clone: A read error is likely, as this CDR3 ends without the conserved phenylalanine or tryptophan. The chain carries TRBV6-6 and TRBJ1-6; 7 bases are shared with TRBD1. This CDR3 comprises 14 residues. V was pared by 8 bases and J by 4 bases, with 5 bases of the junction left unmatched. Germline V gives CDR1 MNHNY, CDR2 SVGAGI (reference sequence). This chain's CDR3 is CASGMGQYNSPLHL. The CDR3 region has the DNA TGTGCCAGCGGAATGGGACAGTATAATTCACCCCTCCACCTT.

The J gene is TRBJ2-5, the V gene TRBV7-9, with unresolved D. Germline V gene data show CDR1 as SEHNR and CDR2 as FQNEAQ (reference sequence). Deletions cut 1 base from V and 3 bases from J, with 9 bases between. The CDR3 consists of 14 residues. The CDR3 nucleotides read TGTGCCAGCAGCTTAGGCACTACAAAAGAGACCCAGTACTTC. It specifies CASSLGTTKETQYF.

The V gene is TRBV14, the J gene TRBJ2-1, with 8 bases that match TRBD2. Trimming removed 4 bases from V and 7 bases from J; junction bases left unmatched: 6. In germline, CDR1 is SGHDN, CDR2 FVKESK. This CDR3 comprises 14 residues. CDR3 DNA sequence: TGTGCCAGCAGCCTGATAGCGGGGAGGAATGAGCAGTTCTTC. It codes for CASSLIAGRNEQFF.

The chain combines TRBV7-2 with TRBJ2-7; D is perhaps TRBD1 (5 bases). V was clipped by 5 bases and J by 5 bases, with 16 bases between them. CDR1 is SGHTA and CDR2 is FQGNSA in the germline V gene. The length of the CDR3 is 14 residues. The CDR3 bases are TGTGCCAGCAGCCTAGGGCGCAGGGCCCACGAGCAGTACTTC. It specifies CASSLGRRAHEQYF.

V is TRBV9 and J is TRBJ2-1, with 10 bases lining up with TRBD2. CDR1 SGDLS and CDR2 YYNGEE come from the germline V gene. The junction had 4 bases not matched to a gene; V was cut back by 2 bases and J by 5 bases. There are 15 residues in the CDR3. The CDR3 bases are TGTGCCAGCAGCGTTCGACTAGCGGGTAACAATGAGCAGTTCTTC. Translating it yields CASSVRLAGNNEQFF.

The V gene is TRBV7-8, the J gene TRBJ1-2, with TRBD1 matching 10 bases. Looked up from germline, CDR1 is SGHVS and CDR2 is FQNEAQ. Germline trimming cut 5 bases from V and 4 bases from J; bases unmatched to any gene: 7. The CDR3 consists of 15 residues. The CDR3 nucleotides are TGTGCCAGCAGCGAGGACGACAGGGGGCCCTATGGCTACACCTTC. The encoded protein is CASSEDDRGPYGYTF.

The chain couples TRBV9 to TRBJ2-2; D perhaps matches TRBD2 (6 bases). Trimming stripped 0 bases from V and 5 bases from J, with 8 bases between. Germline values: CDR1 SGDLS, CDR2 YYNGEE. This CDR3 is 14 amino acids long. The CDR3 DNA reads as TGTGCCAGCAGCGTAGGAGGAGGGACCGGGGAGCTGTTTTTT. Protein sequence: CASSVGGGTGELFF. Based on the CDR3 plus reference TRBV9 and TRBJ2-2, the full variable domain is DSGVTQTPKHLITATGQRVTLRCSPRSGDLSVYWYQQSLDQGLQFLIQYYNGEERAKGNILERFSAQQFPDLHSELNLSSLELGDSALYFCASSVGGGTGELFFGEGSRLTVL.

This rearrangement joins TRBV6-5 to TRBJ2-7; 7 nucleotides agree with TRBD1. Germline trimming cut 0 bases from V and 6 bases from J; bases unmatched to any gene: 5. Germline V gene data show CDR1 as MNHEY and CDR2 as SVGAGI. The CDR3 sequence is 14 residues long. CDR3 DNA: TGTGCCAGCAGTTACTCAGACAGGGTGCGCGAGCAGTACTTC. Encoded protein: CASSYSDRVREQYF.

This chain joins TRBV10-2 and TRBJ2-1; the D is unclear. The CDR3 is 15 amino acids. Germline V gene sequence: CDR1 WSHSY, CDR2 SAAADI. V was shortened by 3 bases and J by 0 bases, with 9 bases between the two germline ends. The CDR3 spells CASSDPGSSYNEQFF. For the CDR3, the DNA is TGCGCCAGCAGTGATCCTGGTAGCTCCTACAATGAGCAGTTCTTC.

The rearrangement uses TRBV11-2 and TRBJ2-5, with 7 bases fitting TRBD1. This CDR3 is 14 amino acids long. The J segment lost 4 bases and the V segment lost 4 bases, leaving 6 bases of the junction unmatched. CDR1 and CDR2 from the germline V gene are SGHAT and FQNNGV. The CDR3 loop reads CASSSTAGGETQYF. CDR3 DNA: TGTGCCAGCAGCTCCACGGCAGGGGGAGAGACCCAGTACTTC.

The rearrangement joins TRBV2 to TRBJ1-4; D not certain. The CDR3 is 16 amino acids. The V end lost 4 bases, the J end lost 0 bases, and 12 bases lay between the germline ends. CDR1 SNHLY and CDR2 FYNNEI come from the germline V gene. CDR3 in amino acids: CASSVVIVATNEKLFF. CDR3 in DNA: TGTGCCAGCAGTGTGGTGATAGTTGCAACTAATGAAAAACTGTTTTTT.

The rearrangement uses TRBV4-3 and TRBJ2-3; 7 positions agree with TRBD2. V lost 0 bases, J lost 2 bases, and 8 bases stayed unmatched. Germline V gene data show CDR1 as LGHNA and CDR2 as YSLEER. The CDR3 is 17 residues long. The CDR3 DNA is TGCGCCAGCAGCCAAGATCTTGGGGGGGGGATCACAGATACGCAGTATTTT. It encodes CASSQDLGGGITDTQYF.

The rearrangement joins TRBV5-5 to TRBJ2-1, with TRBD2 matching 11 bases. CDR3 length equals 14 residues. Germline CDR1 SGHKS, CDR2 YYEKEE (reference sequence). The ends lost 7 bases at V and 4 bases at J; junction bases unmatched: 4. The CDR3 nucleotides read TGTGCCAGCGTGGGACTAGCGGATTACAATGAGCAGTTCTTC. It encodes CASVGLADYNEQFF.